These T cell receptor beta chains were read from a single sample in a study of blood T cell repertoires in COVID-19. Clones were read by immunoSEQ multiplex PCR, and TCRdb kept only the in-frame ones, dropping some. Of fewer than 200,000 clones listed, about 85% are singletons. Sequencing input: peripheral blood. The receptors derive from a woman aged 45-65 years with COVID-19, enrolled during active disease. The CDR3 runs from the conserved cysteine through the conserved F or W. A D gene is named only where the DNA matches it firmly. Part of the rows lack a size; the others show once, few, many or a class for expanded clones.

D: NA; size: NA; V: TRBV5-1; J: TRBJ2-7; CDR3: CASSLFGGIEQYF; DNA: TGCGCCAGCAGCTTGTTTGGGGGCATCGAGCAGTACTTC
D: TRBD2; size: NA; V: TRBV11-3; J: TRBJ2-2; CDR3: CASSPGLADTGELFF; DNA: TGTGCCAGCAGCCCCGGACTAGCGGACACCGGGGAGCTGTTTTTT
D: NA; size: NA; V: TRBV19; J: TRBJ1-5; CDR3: CASEQAPQQPQHF; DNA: TGTGCCAGTGAACAGGCGCCCCAACAGCCCCAGCATTTT
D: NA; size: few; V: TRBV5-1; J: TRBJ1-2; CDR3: CASSSPTDNYGYTF; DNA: TGCGCCAGCAGCTCCCCCACAGATAACTATGGCTACACCTTC
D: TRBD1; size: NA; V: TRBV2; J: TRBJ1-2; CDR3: CATSLTGDYGYTF; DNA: TGTGCCACTTCGTTGACAGGGGACTATGGCTACACCTTC
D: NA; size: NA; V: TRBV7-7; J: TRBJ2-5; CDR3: CASSLVGRETQYF; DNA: TGTGCTAGCAGCTTAGTGGGCCGAGAGACCCAGTACTTC
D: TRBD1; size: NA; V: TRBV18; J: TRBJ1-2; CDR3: CASSQQGSANYGYTF; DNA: TGTGCCAGCTCACAACAGGGGTCGGCTAACTATGGCTACACCTTC
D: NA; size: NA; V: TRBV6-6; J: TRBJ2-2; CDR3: CASRGGTGELFF; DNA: TGTGCCAGCAGAGGAGGTACCGGGGAGCTGTTTTTT
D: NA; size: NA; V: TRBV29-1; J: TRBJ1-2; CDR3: CSVDQTMGGGYTF; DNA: TGCAGCGTTGATCAGACTATGGGAGGTGGCTACACCTTC
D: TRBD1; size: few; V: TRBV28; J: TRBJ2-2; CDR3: CASSPVQGARDTGELFF; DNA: TGTGCCAGCAGCCCTGTACAGGGGGCGCGAGACACCGGGGAGCTGTTTTTT
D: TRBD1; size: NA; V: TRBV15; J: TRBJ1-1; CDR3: CATSRNQQGSNTEAFF; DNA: TGTGCCACCAGCAGAAACCAACAGGGGAGCAACACTGAAGCTTTCTTT
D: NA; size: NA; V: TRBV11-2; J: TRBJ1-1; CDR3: CASTPTSPNTEAFF; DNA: TGTGCCAGCACCCCTACGAGTCCTAACACTGAAGCTTTCTTT
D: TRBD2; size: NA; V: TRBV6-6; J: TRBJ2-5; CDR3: CASRYSGGTQETQYF; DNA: TGTGCCAGCAGGTATAGCGGGGGGACCCAAGAGACCCAGTACTTC
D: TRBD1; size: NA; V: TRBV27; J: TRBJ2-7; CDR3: CASSLPGQGAVEQYF; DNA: TGTGCCAGCAGCTTACCGGGACAGGGGGCGGTCGAGCAGTACTTC
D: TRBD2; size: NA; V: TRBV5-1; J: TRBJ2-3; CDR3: CASSRAGGSTDTQYF; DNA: TGCGCCAGCAGCCGAGCGGGGGGGTCCACAGATACGCAGTATTTT
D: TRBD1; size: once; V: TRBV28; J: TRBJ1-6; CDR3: CASSGGQYNSPLHF; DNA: TGTGCCAGCAGTGGGGGACAGTATAATTCACCCCTCCACTTT
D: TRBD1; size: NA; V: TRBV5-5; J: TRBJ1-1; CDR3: CASSFGTGWSLTEAFF; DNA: TGTGCCAGCAGCTTTGGGACAGGGTGGTCGCTCACTGAAGCTTTCTTT
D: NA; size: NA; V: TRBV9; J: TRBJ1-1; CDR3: CASSVAGVMNTEAFF; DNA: TGTGCCAGCAGCGTAGCAGGGGTTATGAACACTGAAGCTTTCTTT
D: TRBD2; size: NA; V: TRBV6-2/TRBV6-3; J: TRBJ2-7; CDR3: CASSSPSGGAFYEQYF; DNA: TGTGCCAGCAGCAGCCCCAGCGGGGGGGCTTTCTACGAGCAGTACTTC
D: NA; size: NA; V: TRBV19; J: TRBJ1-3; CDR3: CASSIQGMTGNTIYF; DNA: TGTGCCAGTAGTATTCAGGGCATGACTGGAAACACCATATATTTT
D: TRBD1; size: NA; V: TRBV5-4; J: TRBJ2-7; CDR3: CASSSGTGGFYEQYF; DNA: TGTGCCAGCAGCTCGGGGACAGGGGGGTTCTACGAGCAGTACTTC
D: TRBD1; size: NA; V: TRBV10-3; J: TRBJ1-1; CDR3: CAIQTGGMNTEAFF; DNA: TGTGCCATTCAAACAGGGGGGATGAACACTGAAGCTTTCTTT
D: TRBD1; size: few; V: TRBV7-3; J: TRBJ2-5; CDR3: CASSLTGSETQYF; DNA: TGTGCCAGCAGCCTGACAGGGTCGGAGACCCAGTACTTC
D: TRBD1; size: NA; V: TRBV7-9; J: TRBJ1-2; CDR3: CASSRGQNYGYTF; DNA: TGTGCCAGCAGCCGGGGACAGAACTATGGCTACACCTTC
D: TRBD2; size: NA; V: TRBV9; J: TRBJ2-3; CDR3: CASSAGLAGPTADTQYF; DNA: TGTGCCAGCAGCGCCGGACTAGCGGGTCCTACGGCCGATACGCAGTATTTT
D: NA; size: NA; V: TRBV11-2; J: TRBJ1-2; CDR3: CASSSQDYGYTF; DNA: TGTGCCAGCAGCTCCCAGGATTATGGCTACACCTTC
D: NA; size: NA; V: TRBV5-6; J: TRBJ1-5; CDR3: CASSSFGTSNQPQHF; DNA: TGTGCCAGCAGCTCTTTCGGGACATCTAATCAGCCCCAGCATTTT
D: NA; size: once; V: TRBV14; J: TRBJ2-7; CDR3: CASSHRSGDHEQYF; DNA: TGTGCCAGCAGCCACCGTTCCGGAGACCACGAGCAGTACTTC
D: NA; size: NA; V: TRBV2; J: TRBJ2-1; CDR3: CASSESPGYNEQFF; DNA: TGTGCCAGCAGTGAATCGCCAGGCTACAATGAGCAGTTCTTC
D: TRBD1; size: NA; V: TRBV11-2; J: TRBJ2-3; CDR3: CASSHRDSSTDTQYF; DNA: TGTGCCAGCAGCCACCGGGACAGTAGCACAGATACGCAGTATTTT
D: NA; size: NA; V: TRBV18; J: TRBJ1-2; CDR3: CASSPRAGGEVYGYTF; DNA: TGTGCCAGCTCACCACGAGCGGGGGGAGAGGTCTATGGCTACACCTTC
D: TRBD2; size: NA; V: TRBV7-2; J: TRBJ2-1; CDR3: CASWRGARYNEQFF; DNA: TGTGCCAGCTGGCGGGGGGCCAGATACAATGAGCAGTTCTTC
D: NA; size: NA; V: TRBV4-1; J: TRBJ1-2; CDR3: CASSQPARGDYGYTF; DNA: TGCGCCAGCAGCCAACCGGCCCGGGGAGACTATGGCTACACCTTC
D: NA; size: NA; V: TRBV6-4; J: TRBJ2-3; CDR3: CASSVGESTDTQYF; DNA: TGTGCCAGCAGTGTCGGGGAGAGCACAGATACGCAGTATTTT
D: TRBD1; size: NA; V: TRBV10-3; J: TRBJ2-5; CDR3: CAISEGTAKETQYF; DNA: TGTGCCATCAGTGAGGGGACAGCCAAAGAGACCCAGTACTTC
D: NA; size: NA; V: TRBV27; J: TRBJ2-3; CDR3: CASKESTDTQYF; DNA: TGTGCCAGCAAGGAGAGCACAGATACGCAGTATTTT
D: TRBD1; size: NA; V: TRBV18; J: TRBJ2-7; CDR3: CASSPTGSYEQYF; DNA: TGTGCCAGCTCACCGACAGGGTCCTACGAGCAGTACTTC
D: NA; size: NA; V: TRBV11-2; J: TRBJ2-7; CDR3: CASSLVLYEQYF; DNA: TGTGCCAGCAGCTTAGTTCTGTACGAGCAGTACTTC
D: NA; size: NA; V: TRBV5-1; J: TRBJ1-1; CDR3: CASSGGGAMNTEAFF; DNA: TGCGCCAGCAGCGGTGGGGGGGCCATGAACACTGAAGCTTTCTTT
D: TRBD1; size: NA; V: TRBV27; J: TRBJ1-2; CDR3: CASSSSPGGGNYGYTF; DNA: TGTGCCAGCAGTTCCTCCCCAGGGGGCGGGAACTATGGCTACACCTTC
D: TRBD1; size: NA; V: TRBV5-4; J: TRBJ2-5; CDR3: CASSPDRGQETQYF; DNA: TGTGCCAGCAGCCCGGACAGGGGGCAAGAGACCCAGTACTTC
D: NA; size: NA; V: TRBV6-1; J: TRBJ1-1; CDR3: CASSEFGGEATEAFF; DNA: TGTGCCAGCAGTGAATTTGGCGGAGAGGCGACTGAAGCTTTCTTT
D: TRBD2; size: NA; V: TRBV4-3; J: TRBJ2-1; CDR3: CASSHPGRGGRNEQFF; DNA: TGCGCCAGCAGCCATCCTGGGCGCGGGGGGCGAAATGAGCAGTTCTTC
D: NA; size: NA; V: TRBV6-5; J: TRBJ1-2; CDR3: CASSRTRAYGYTF; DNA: TGTGCCAGCAGTCGGACAAGGGCGTATGGCTACACCTTC
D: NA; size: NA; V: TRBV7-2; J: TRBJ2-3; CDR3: CASSAQSSDTQYF; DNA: TGTGCCAGCAGCGCACAATCCTCAGATACGCAGTATTTT
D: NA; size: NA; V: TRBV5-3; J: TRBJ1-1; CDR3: CARSLSDSRPNTEAFF; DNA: TGTGCCAGAAGCTTGTCGGACAGCCGTCCGAACACTGAAGCTTTCTTT
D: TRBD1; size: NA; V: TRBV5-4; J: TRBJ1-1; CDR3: CASRPGTVMNTEAFF; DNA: TGTGCCAGCAGACCCGGGACAGTCATGAACACTGAAGCTTTCTTT
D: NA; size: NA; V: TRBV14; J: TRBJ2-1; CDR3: CASSQGLAREQFF; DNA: TGTGCCAGCAGCCAAGGGCTAGCGAGAGAGCAGTTCTTC
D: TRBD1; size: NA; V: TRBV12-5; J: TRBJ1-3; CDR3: CASGSGQGFGNTIYF; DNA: TGTGCTAGTGGTTCTGGACAGGGCTTTGGAAACACCATATATTTT
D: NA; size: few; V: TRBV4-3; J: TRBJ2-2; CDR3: CASSQDRRGTGELFF; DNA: TGCGCCAGCAGCCAAGATCGTAGGGGTACCGGGGAGCTGTTTTTT
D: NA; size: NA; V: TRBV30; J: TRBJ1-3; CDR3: CAWSVLSGNTIYF; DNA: TGTGCCTGGAGTGTACTAAGTGGAAACACCATATATTTT
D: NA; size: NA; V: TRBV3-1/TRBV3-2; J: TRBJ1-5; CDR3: CASSQGTVNQPQHF; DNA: TGTGCCAGCAGCCAAGGGACAGTCAATCAGCCCCAGCATTTT
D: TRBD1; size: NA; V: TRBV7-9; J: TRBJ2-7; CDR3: CASSLPRQGLSRYEQYF; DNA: TGTGCCAGCAGCTTACCTAGACAGGGCCTCTCGCGCTACGAGCAGTACTTC
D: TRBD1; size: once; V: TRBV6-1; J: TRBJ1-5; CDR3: CASSDPTGEGGANQPQHF; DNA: TGTGCCAGCAGTGACCCTACAGGGGAAGGGGGAGCAAATCAGCCCCAGCATTTT